This TCR beta chain was sequenced for a study of blood T cell repertoires in COVID-19. The wider study: From T cells, B-cell-depleted T cells, or PBMCs came the material, which was cDNA or gDNA.

Germline CDR1 LGHDT, CDR2 YNNKEL (reference sequence). V was trimmed by 2 bases and J by 0 bases, leaving 5 bases between them. The CDR3 loop spans 15 amino acids. Authors' data handling: Estimation of nucleated cell counts was performed using reference gene primer amplification. Assay: immunoSEQ multiplex PCR; the TCRdb copy retains only in-frame clones and omits some. The V and J calls and clone size are taken from that table; D and trimming were inferred from the DNA. There are about 300,000 clones in the sample; over 75% occur only once, and more than 9% lies in the top ten. Sequencing was performed on PBMCs or T cells enriched from blood (not recorded which). This clonotype was sampled from a woman between 18 and 29 years old who had recovered from COVID-19. The chain employs TRBV3-1 (or the pseudogene TRBV3-2) and TRBJ1-6; tentative D call: TRBD1 (5 bases). Written as DNA, the CDR3 is TGTGCCAGCAGCCAACAGGGCTCCTATAATTCACCCCTCCACTTT. This translates into CASSQQGSYNSPLHF.